This entry describes one TCR beta chain. This sample was taken from a study of T cell changes during pregnancy in multiple sclerosis. The CDR3 covers 15 residues. Germline V gene data show CDR1 as KGHSH and CDR2 as LQKENI. V was trimmed by 2 bases and J by 2 bases, leaving 9 bases between them. Sequencing was performed with immunoSEQ multiplex PCR; in TCRdb, only in-frame clones are kept and a portion is missing. The table has about 81,000 clones, around 93% seen once. The clonotype originates from a female donor in good health, enrolled as a control in a pregnancy study. V usage is TRBV18 and J usage is TRBJ1-4; the D is unclear. Sequencing was performed on peripheral blood, taken in the third trimester of pregnancy. The CDR3 sequence: CASSPRGNTNEKLFF. CDR3 DNA: TGTGCCAGCTCACCAAGAGGAAACACTAATGAAAAACTGTTTTTT. Full variable domain (missing parts from reference TRBV18 and TRBJ1-4): NAGVMQNPRHLVRRRGQEARLRCSPMKGHSHVYWYRQLPEEGLKFMVYLQKENIIDESGMPKERFSAEFPKEGPSILRIQQVVRGDSAAYFCASSPRGNTNEKLFFGSGTQLSVL.